Below are 11 T cell receptor beta chains sequenced from a single sample in a study of CXCR3-negative and CXCR3-positive naive CD8 T cells. Notes on the study in general: Naive cells positive for CXCR3 carried more hydrophobic TRB CDR3s than CXCR3-negative ones.

These receptors have no identified antigens. The TRB libraries of cDNA were built by UMI-labeled 5' RACE. From its re-call of the 5' RACE reads, TCRdb lists each CDR3 protein once, without DNA. Its table lists about 63,000 distinct CDR3 sequences. Sequencing was done on a sample of naive CXCR3+ CD8+ T cells from blood. The subset denotes: CD45RO-CCR7+CD27+CD95- naive CD8+ T cells expressing CXCR3 (TNR3+). These receptors all stem from a human donor in good health. Some clones in this sample may be carry-over from other donors' samples.

CDR3 protein: CSVAGDGAGANVLTF. The genes are TRBV29-1 and TRBJ2-6; TCRdb's D gene call, TRBD1, goes unchecked for lack of DNA. The CDR3 is 15 amino acids. Germline V gene data show CDR1 as SQVTM and CDR2 as ANQGSEA.

This chain joins TRBV6-6 and TRBJ2-1; TCRdb selects TRBD1, and the lack of DNA leaves this call unchecked. The germline V gene encodes CDR1 MNHNY and CDR2 SVGAGI (reference sequence). This CDR3 is 15 amino acids long. CDR3 amino acids: CASSSPGTAYNEQFF.

The chain has TRBV9 and TRBJ2-3; the D call from TCRdb, TRBD1, cannot be confirmed without DNA. Per germline, CDR1 SGDLS and CDR2 YYNGEE. This CDR3 has 15 residues. The CDR3 protein is CAISVSGGAGDTQYF. Supplemented by reference TRBV9 and TRBJ2-3, the full variable domain reads DSGVTQTPKHLITATGQRVTLRCSPRSGDLSVYWYQQSLDQGLQFLIQYYNGEERAKGNILERFSAQQFPDLHSELNLSSLELGDSALYFCAISVSGGAGDTQYFGPGTRLTVL.

V usage is TRBV14 and J usage is TRBJ1-2. This CDR3 has 15 amino acids. In germline, CDR1 is SGHDN, CDR2 FVKESK. This chain's CDR3 is CASSPGWAASYGYTF.

This chain joins TRBV5-1 and TRBJ2-3; TCRdb names TRBD1, which stays unverified in the absence of DNA. Germline CDR1 and CDR2: SGHRS and YFSETQ. The CDR3 extends over 16 amino acids. The CDR3: CASSNWTAPSTDTQYF.

V gene TRBV29-1 combines with J gene TRBJ2-7; the D call from TCRdb, TRBD1, cannot be confirmed without DNA. This CDR3 has 15 amino acids. CDR1 and CDR2 from the germline V gene are SQVTM and ANQGSEA. The CDR3 here is CSVETWTGDLGEQYF.

The chain links TRBV20-1 to TRBJ2-7; TCRdb names TRBD1, which stays unverified in the absence of DNA. The CDR3 consists of 13 residues. Germline lookup yields CDR1 DFQATT and CDR2 SNEGSKA (reference sequence). CDR3 in amino acids: CSARDREPYEQYF.

The chain has TRBV29-1 and TRBJ1-1; TCRdb's D call of TRBD1 is untestable without DNA. Germline CDR1 is SQVTM and CDR2 is ANQGSEA. The CDR3 length is 12 residues. CDR3: CSVEFGTPEAFF.

CDR3 residues: CSVVSRDNHNEQFF. The gene calls are TRBV29-1 and TRBJ2-1; TCRdb's D call, TRBD1, is unchecked because there is no DNA. The CDR3 has 14 amino acids. Germline CDR1 and CDR2: SQVTM and ANQGSEA.

V gene TRBV20-1 combines with J gene TRBJ2-7. Germline V lookup: CDR1 DFQATT, CDR2 SNEGSKA (reference sequence). The CDR3 runs to 14 residues. This chain's CDR3 is CSATTDGSSYEQYF.

The genes are TRBV5-6 and TRBJ1-2; as DNA is missing, the TRBD1 call by TCRdb cannot be tested. Germline V lookup: CDR1 SGHDT, CDR2 YYEEEE. The CDR3 loop spans 13 amino acids. This CDR3 reads CASSGTTNYGYTF.